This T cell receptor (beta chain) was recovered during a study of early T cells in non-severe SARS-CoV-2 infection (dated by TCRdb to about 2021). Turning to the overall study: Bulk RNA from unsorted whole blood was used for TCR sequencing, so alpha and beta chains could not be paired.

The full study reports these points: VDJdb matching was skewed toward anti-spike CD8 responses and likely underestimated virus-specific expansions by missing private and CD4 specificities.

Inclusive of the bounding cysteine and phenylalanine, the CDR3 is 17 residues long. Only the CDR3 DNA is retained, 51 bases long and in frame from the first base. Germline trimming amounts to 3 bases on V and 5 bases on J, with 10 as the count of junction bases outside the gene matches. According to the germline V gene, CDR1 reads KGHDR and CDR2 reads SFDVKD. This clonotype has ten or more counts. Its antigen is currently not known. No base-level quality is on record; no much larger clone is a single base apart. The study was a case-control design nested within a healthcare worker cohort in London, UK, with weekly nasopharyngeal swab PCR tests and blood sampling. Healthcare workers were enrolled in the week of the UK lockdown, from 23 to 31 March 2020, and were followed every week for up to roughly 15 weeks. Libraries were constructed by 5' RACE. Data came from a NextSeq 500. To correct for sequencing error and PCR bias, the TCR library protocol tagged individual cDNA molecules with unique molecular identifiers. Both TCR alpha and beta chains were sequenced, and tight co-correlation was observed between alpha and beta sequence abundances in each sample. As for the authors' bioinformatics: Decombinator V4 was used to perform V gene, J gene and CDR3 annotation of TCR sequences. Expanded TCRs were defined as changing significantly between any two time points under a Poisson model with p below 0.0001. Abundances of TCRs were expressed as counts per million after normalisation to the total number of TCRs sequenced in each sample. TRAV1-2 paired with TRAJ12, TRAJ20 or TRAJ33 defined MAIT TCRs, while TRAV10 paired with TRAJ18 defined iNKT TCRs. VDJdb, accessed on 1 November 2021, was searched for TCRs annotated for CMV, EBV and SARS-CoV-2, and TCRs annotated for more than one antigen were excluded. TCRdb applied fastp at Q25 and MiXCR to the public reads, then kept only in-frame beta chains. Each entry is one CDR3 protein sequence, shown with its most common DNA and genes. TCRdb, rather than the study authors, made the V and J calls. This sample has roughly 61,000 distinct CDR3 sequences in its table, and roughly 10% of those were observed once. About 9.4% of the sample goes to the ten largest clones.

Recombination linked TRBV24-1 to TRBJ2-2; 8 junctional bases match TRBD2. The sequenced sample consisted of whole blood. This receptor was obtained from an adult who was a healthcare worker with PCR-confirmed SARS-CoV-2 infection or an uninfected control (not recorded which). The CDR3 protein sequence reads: CATSDAGKAGVTGELFF. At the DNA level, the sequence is TGTGCCACCAGTGATGCCGGTAAAGCGGGAGTTACCGGGGAGCTGTTTTTT.